This T cell receptor beta chain stems from a study of beta chain features in type 1 diabetes. General observations from the study: A potential PCR bias toward shorter templates would be equal in patient and control samples.

This CDR3 is built from 16 residues. Trimming removed 0 bases at V and 0 bases at J, with 11 bases between. CDR1 is MNHEY and CDR2 is SVGAGI in the germline V gene. Every bit of the isolated RNA underwent reverse transcription, so sequencing read expressed TCRB transcripts. Measured with immunoSEQ multiplex PCR; TCRdb has only the in-frame clones, and not every one. Among around 330,000 clones listed, approximately 10% were seen once. Averaging approximately 0.11 L, one heparinised blood draw was given by each donor. Only a few counts were recorded for this clone. Its antigen is not identified. Sequencing was done on a sample of naive CD4+ T cells from blood. The genes are TRBV6-5 and TRBJ2-5, with a weak D call TRBD2 (5 bases). The sequence came from a woman aged 30 to 39 in good health. The chain's CDR3 is CASSYSNLAYQETQYF. The DNA of the CDR3 is TGTGCCAGCAGTTACTCGAACCTAGCCTACCAAGAGACCCAGTACTTC.